This T cell receptor (beta chain) was recorded in a study of OX40 agonist ivuxolimab in advanced cancers. In the study overall: A mean age of approximately 60 years, range roughly 20 to 90, was recorded, and approximately 85% were male.

Study-level points and caveats: Expanded clones were, on average, more numerous among CD8+ T cells than CD4+. Specificity for antigen went undetermined in the expanded peripheral T cells.

Some clones are missing from TCRdb's copy, which holds only in-frame ones; the method was immunoSEQ multiplex PCR. The sample consists of about 65,000 clones, approximately 90% of them appearing once. Points on this clone: Antigen unknown.

Germline V gene sequence: CDR1 ENHRY, CDR2 SYGVKD. The CDR3 is 13 amino acids. V trimming: 6 bases; J trimming: 3 bases; junction bases outside the gene matches: 2. This specimen was CD4+ or CD8+ T cells sorted from blood, taken in a trial of the OX40 agonist ivuxolimab. This rearrangement joins TRBV10-3 to TRBJ2-5; 9 nucleotides line up with TRBD2. The clonotype was recovered from an adult with an advanced solid tumor such as melanoma, head and neck, liver or kidney cancer. The CDR3 loop reads CAIRRLAEETQYF. The CDR3 bases are TGTGCCATCAGGAGACTAGCGGAAGAGACCCAGTACTTC.